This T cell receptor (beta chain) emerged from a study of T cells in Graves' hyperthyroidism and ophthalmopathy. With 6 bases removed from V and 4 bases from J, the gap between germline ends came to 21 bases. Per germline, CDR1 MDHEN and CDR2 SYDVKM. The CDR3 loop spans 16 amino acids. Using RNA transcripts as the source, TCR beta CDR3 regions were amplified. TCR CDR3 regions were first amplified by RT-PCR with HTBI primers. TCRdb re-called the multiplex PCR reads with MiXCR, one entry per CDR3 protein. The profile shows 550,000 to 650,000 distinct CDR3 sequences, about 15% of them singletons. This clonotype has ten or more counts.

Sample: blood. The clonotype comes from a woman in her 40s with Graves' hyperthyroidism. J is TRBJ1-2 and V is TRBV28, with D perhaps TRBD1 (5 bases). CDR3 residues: CASSPLGQGSGYGYTF. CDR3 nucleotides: TGTGCCAGCAGCCCACTTGGGCAGGGCTCGGGCTATGGCTACACCTTC.